A selection of T cell receptor beta chains follows, all from one sample in a study of OX40 agonist ivuxolimab in advanced cancers. Profiled with immunoSEQ multiplex PCR; TCRdb holds only in-frame clones, not every one. The table has around 80,000 clones, approximately 92% seen once. The sample was CD4+ or CD8+ T cells sorted from blood, taken in a trial of the OX40 agonist ivuxolimab. The receptors were sampled from an adult with an advanced solid tumor such as melanoma, head and neck, liver or kidney cancer. Each CDR3 is given without its conserved first and last residue.

j_call | v_call | cdr3_aa
TRBJ2-1 | TRBV5-6 | ASNLWGTNEQF
TRBJ1-2 | TRBV15 | ATSRDLRDRSNYGYT
TRBJ1-4 | TRBV9 | ASSVEGINEKLF
TRBJ1-5 | TRBV27 | ASSPGTGFNQPQH
TRBJ1-6 | TRBV27 | ASSWGINSPLH
TRBJ2-1 | TRBV7-3 | ASSLTGYNEQF
TRBJ2-7 | TRBV2 | ASSGSRGQGYEQY
TRBJ2-5 | TRBV5-1 | ASSLEKETQY
TRBJ2-7 | TRBV10-3 | AIKGGESYEQY
TRBJ2-7 | TRBV5-1 | ASSLGVAGTYEQY
TRBJ2-3 | TRBV7-6 | ASSFQRGEGDTQY
TRBJ1-1 | TRBV7-8 | ASSPHRGKNTEAF
TRBJ2-2 | TRBV5-1 | ASSLWLARDTGELF